The 10 T cell receptor beta chains in this list originate from one sample, sequenced in a study of blood T cell repertoires in COVID-19. TCRdb's table, derived via immunoSEQ multiplex PCR, lists solely in-frame clones and lacks some. The sample consists of about 200,000 clones, approximately 88% of them appearing once. Sequencing was carried out using PBMCs or T cells enriched from blood (not recorded which). The source of these receptors is a woman aged 18-35 years who had recovered from COVID-19.

This chain joins TRBV7-2 and TRBJ2-1; no clear D. CDR3 length: 13 amino acids. Germline assignment: CDR1 SGHTA and CDR2 FQGNSA. The germline V and J ends were trimmed by 1 base and 2 bases, with 3 bases remaining between them. The CDR3 loop reads CASSLVTYNEQFF. CDR3 coding DNA: TGTGCCAGCAGCTTAGTAACCTACAATGAGCAGTTCTTC.

The J gene is TRBJ1-2, the V gene TRBV29-1; D possibly corresponds to TRBD1 (5 bases). From germline, CDR1 is SQVTM and CDR2 ANQGSEA. This CDR3 is built from 10 residues. The ends were cut back, 6 bases at V and 8 bases at J, with 10 bases in the middle. The CDR3 bases are TGCAGCGTCGCCCCAGGGGGCTACACCTTC. It specifies CSVAPGGYTF.

The chain couples TRBV3-1 (or the pseudogene TRBV3-2) to TRBJ1-1; perhaps TRBD1 as D (5 bases). Trimming removed 1 base at V and 1 base at J, with 7 bases between. Germline V lookup: CDR1 LGHDT, CDR2 YNNKEL (reference sequence). The CDR3 consists of 14 residues. DNA for the CDR3: TGTGCCAGCAGCCAAGGCGGGGGGAACACTGAAGCTTTCTTT. It encodes CASSQGGGNTEAFF.

J is TRBJ2-7 and V is TRBV27; 10 bases map to TRBD1. Germline CDR1 reads MNHEY; CDR2 reads SMNVEV (reference sequence). V dropped 5 bases and J dropped 3; count of bases not matched to a gene: 16. The length of the CDR3 is 18 residues. CDR3 nucleotide sequence: TGTGCCAGCAGTGAGGGGGACAGGGGAGTTTTTGGGATCTACGAGCAGTACTTC. Protein sequence: CASSEGDRGVFGIYEQYF.

The CDR3 nucleotides are TGCGCCAGCAGCCAAGGGATAGCGGGGGTACAAGAGACCCAGTACTTC. Encoded protein: CASSQGIAGVQETQYF. The gene calls are TRBV4-1 and TRBJ2-5; 9 bases are shared with TRBD2. V lost 1 base and J lost 2; bases outside the gene matches: 5. The germline gives CDR1 MGHRA, CDR2 YSYEKL. This CDR3 comprises 16 residues.

The chain uses TRBV27 and TRBJ2-1; D may be TRBD1 (5 bases). Trimming pared 0 bases from V and 8 bases from J, leaving 14 bases between. The CDR3 extends over 15 amino acids. The germline V gene encodes CDR1 MNHEY and CDR2 SMNVEV (reference sequence). The CDR3 sequence: CASSLSYRKGDEQFF. The CDR3 DNA follows: TGTGCCAGCAGTTTATCTTACAGGAAAGGAGATGAGCAGTTCTTC.

The chain is built from TRBV5-1 and TRBJ2-7, with no clear D. Trimming pared 5 bases from V and 0 bases from J, leaving 9 bases between. CDR1 and CDR2 (germline): SGHRS, YFSETQ. CDR3 length: 13 residues. The CDR3 here is CASSLLSSYEQYF. In DNA, the CDR3 is TGCGCCAGCAGTCTATTGTCCTCCTACGAGCAGTACTTC.

The chain carries TRBV4-1 and TRBJ2-3; the match to TRBD2 covers 9 bases. Losses at the gene ends were 2 bases for V and 2 bases for J; bases not matched to a gene: 14. Germline V gene data show CDR1 as MGHRA and CDR2 as YSYEKL. The CDR3 is made up of 19 amino acids. CDR3 protein: CASSQNSGGAFEVTDTQYF. The CDR3 nucleotides read TGCGCCAGCAGCCAAAATAGCGGGGGAGCCTTCGAAGTCACAGATACGCAGTATTTT.

V gene TRBV28 combines with J gene TRBJ2-1; 8 nucleotides match TRBD2. The CDR3 is 16 residues long. Germline CDR1 is MDHEN and CDR2 is SYDVKM. V lost 3 bases to trimming and J lost 3 bases; unmatched junction nucleotides: 7. The CDR3 is CASSFSRGGFYNEQFF. CDR3 coding DNA: TGTGCCAGCAGTTTTTCCCGGGGGGGCTTCTACAATGAGCAGTTCTTC. The whole variable domain, filled in from reference TRBV28 and TRBJ2-1, reads DVKVTQSSRYLVKRTGEKVFLECVQDMDHENMFWYRQDPGLGLRLIYFSYDVKMKEKGDIPEGYSVSREKKERFSLILESASTNQTSMYLCASSFSRGGFYNEQFFGPGTRLTVL.

V usage is TRBV27 and J usage is TRBJ1-1; D uncertain. Germline V gives CDR1 MNHEY, CDR2 SMNVEV (reference sequence). V lost 5 bases to trimming and J lost 1 base, with 11 bases between them. CDR3 length equals 14 residues. The CDR3 DNA is TGTGCCAGCAGTCTAACGCCACCGAACACTGAAGCTTTCTTT. Translation: CASSLTPPNTEAFF.